What follows describes a single T cell receptor (beta chain). Its target antigen remains unknown. Base-call qualities are not available, and no considerably larger clone is one nucleotide away. The sample comes from a study of cytomegalovirus exposure and HLA in healthy donors (dated by TCRdb to between 2016 and 2019). About the full investigation: According to an earlier analysis of a few hundred of the donors, about 179 million T cells yielded roughly 110 million unique TCR beta sequences and approximately 300 Gb of sequence data. Roughly 300 gigabases of sequencing data and 70 million to 95 million unique TCR sequences made up an early release that covered several hundred HLA-typed donors. Of the roughly 400 genotyped donors, over 70% fell in the genetic ancestry cluster associated with self-reported Caucasian donors. The aim of the study was to test whether cataloging public T cell receptors could identify signatures of past pathogen exposure. The T cell repertoires of under 750 subjects were profiled by immunosequencing and related to cytomegalovirus serostatus. Besides the first cohort of 666 subjects, a separate validation cohort made up of over 100 different subjects was used. To predict cytomegalovirus infection status, the study combined high-throughput TCR immunosequencing, statistical association of individual TCRs with disease status, and machine learning. A later analysis re-analyzed previously published TCR beta repertoires from approximately 670 donors and added high-resolution HLA genotyping to study TCR occurrence patterns. The later analysis used no new phenotypic data to find candidate immune exposures, relying instead on TCR beta sequences and their occurrence across donors. An earlier analysis of about 620 of the donors applied high-throughput TCR beta sequencing to assess whether each TCR beta V gene segment acted as functional or pseudogenic. Donor age, sex, ethnicity and CMV serostatus were compiled together with the repertoire data. A later genetic analysis took genome-wide SNP genotypes for about three fifths of the 666 donors and used that subset as a discovery cohort. All discovery cohort repertoires had been generated on a single sequencing platform. Both class I and class II loci were covered by HLA typing, at four-digit resolution. Typing coverage varied by locus: roughly 620-640 donors for A, B, C, DRB1 and DQB1; roughly 510 for DQA1; about 600 for DPA1; approximately 450 for DPB1. Roughly five DR-DQ haplotypes were handled as single units for association and clustering because linkage in the cohort was strong. Among some 410 genotyped donors of the cohort, an average of around 240,000 unique TCR beta nucleotide sequences were sequenced per donor, roughly 18% of them non-productive. Results the study describes overall, beyond this receptor: A total of about 180 TCR beta chains were listed by the study as associated with cytomegalovirus. In a later analysis, HLA-associated TCR beta chains were found to be more clonally expanded and to have lower generation probabilities than equally common non-associated chains. V-gene and J-gene trimming of TCR beta chains was associated with a missense DCLRE1C variant in a later genetic analysis, and the association was replicated in an independent cohort. Some IMGT-functional V segments, including TRBV6-2 and TRBV6-3, could not be distinguished by the 87-base-pair reads and were therefore excluded. A later genetic analysis reported fewer N-insertions in productive TCRs among donors in an Asian-associated ancestry cluster than the roughly 670-donor mean. A further reported finding was that TCR beta sequences accurately predicted the HLA-A and HLA-B alleles for most subjects in the first cohort. According to a later analysis, parvovirus B19, influenza, CMV and Epstein-Barr virus appeared linked to several top co-occurrence clusters. A cluster of highly shared sequence variants was judged likely to be a technical artifact of the sequencing pipeline. HLA typing was unavailable for some donors at each locus, so association tests used only the typed subset. For the cohort, immune exposure information was limited to CMV serostatus. A later analysis found that most CMV-associated TCR beta chains appeared HLA-restricted, with HLA associations seemingly driven largely by CMV exposure. While some public TCRs were present in many individuals, most TCR sequences turned up only very rarely across donors. A later analysis found that TCR association rates varied across HLA loci, with DRB1 alleles showing the most associated TCRs and HLA-C alleles the fewest. In a later analysis, 16,951 TCR beta sequences were associated with specific HLA alleles at a false discovery rate of 0.05. Cytomegalovirus status was reported to be diagnosed by the classifier with high specificity and sensitivity in both the original and validation cohorts. The presence/absence analyses assumed that sequencing depth was roughly uniform across donors, and that assumption may not be true. Linkage disequilibrium might explain the correlated functional status among segregating V segments, but an unknown experimental factor could not be ruled out. It was suggested by the authors that the approach could potentially be generalized to other disease states and immunological phenotypes. An earlier analysis of approximately 530 of the donors showed that most TCR beta V segments appeared in productive rearrangements either about 90% or about 30% of the time, which broadly matched IMGT annotations. This cohort had only TCR beta chains sequenced, and the lack of alpha or paired-chain data limited which features could be detected. Three of the identified cytomegalovirus-associated TCR beta chains were confirmed in vitro to be specific for cytomegalovirus antigens. Strong co-occurrence of HLA alleles, especially DR and DQ, made assigning TCR associations to individual alleles difficult. Because counts were too low, roughly 17 rarely observed V segments, including chromosome 9 orphons, were left out of the earlier analysis of a few hundred of the donors.

V is cut by 3 bases and J by 0 bases, and the space between the germline ends is 11 bases. The germline V gene sets CDR1 to SGDLS and CDR2 to YYNGEE. The CDR3 spans 15 residues, from the cysteine through the phenylalanine. Only the CDR3 portion is preserved as DNA: 45 bases, with reading frame beginning at the first base. The cohort consisted of 600 to 750 healthy bone marrow donors. At the time of sampling, all cohort members were nominally healthy, though unrecorded immune exposures were likely present. The donor was CMV seropositive and belonged to the group of 250 to 300 seropositive cohort members. A peripheral blood sample was provided by each donor, and peripheral blood mononuclear cells were used for TCR beta sequencing. The Qiagen DNeasy Blood Extraction Kit was used to extract genomic DNA from the blood cell samples. The library came from the immunoSEQ multiplex PCR assay. A mixture of 60 forward primers for TCR Vbeta segments and 13 reverse primers for TCR Jbeta segments was used in the multiplex PCR. A multiplex PCR assay on genomic DNA amplified the CDR3 region of rearranged TCR beta genes. The amplified TCR beta libraries were sequenced on the Illumina HiSeq System as 87-base-pair reads. Concerning the study's data processing: In a later analysis, 77 million or so unique TCR beta chains were counted across the 650 to 750 repertoires, and about 10 million of these chains were shared by at least two donors. To remove PCR and sequencing errors, raw reads were error-corrected and collapsed into unique sequences using a nearest-neighbor algorithm that merged closely related sequences. V, D and J gene segments were assigned by aligning CDR3 sequences to IMGT reference sequences. For a sequence to be retained, a match of at least six nucleotides was required to both a V gene segment and a J gene segment. Rearrangements were classified as productive when the CDR3 lacked stop codons and remained in frame with V and J, and all other rearrangements were classified as non-productive. CDR3 was defined according to IMGT convention as the region running from the second conserved V-encoded cysteine to the conserved J-encoded phenylalanine. Sequences without an unambiguous match to a single V gene segment were excluded from the earlier analysis of about 630 of the donors. An earlier analysis of some 500 of the donors classified V segments as functional when productive rearrangements were above 56.7% and as segregating when the standard deviation between donors was above 5%. A statistical classification framework was built for diagnosing cytomegalovirus status from the catalog of TCR beta chain sequences. In a later analysis, V and J genes were assigned by comparing TCR nucleotide sequences against IMGT/GENE-DB human TR gene sequences. The TCRdist pipeline was used in a later analysis to assign CDR3 sequences and most-parsimonious VDJ recombination scenarios. In a later analysis, each TCR beta chain was defined by its CDR3 amino acid sequence together with its V-gene family, and reads lacking a unique V-gene family were excluded. A later analysis removed over 500 highly shared, low-generation-probability nucleotide sequences to deal with suspected cross-contamination and a sequencing artifact. A later analysis calculated a clonal expansion index for each public chain from normalized within-repertoire ranks of inferred template counts. In a later analysis, generation probabilities were computed using a VDJ recombination model fitted to out-of-frame rearrangements, and the results were checked against IGoR. In a later analysis, TCR-TCR, TCR-HLA and TCR-CMV co-occurrence was scored with hypergeometric tests, and a repertoire-size bias correction was applied to TCR pairs. False discovery rates were estimated in a later analysis by permuting HLA or CMV assignments 20 times. In a later analysis, co-occurring TCRs were grouped using DBSCAN, with TCRdist sequence similarity added in when clustering inside HLA-allele-positive subsets. For co-occurrence clustering, repertoires with fewer than 30,000 or more than 120,000 public chains were excluded, along with roughly 5 repertoires with anomalous nucleotide sharing. What TCRdb holds here is the immuneACCESS table cut down to in-frame rearrangements. Part of the clones is not present; checked against another copy, under half of the missing clones reflect an unresolved V gene, and the others are unexplained. The V and J calls and clone size come from that table; D and trimming were worked out from the DNA. The sample data list roughly 100,000 clones, and less than 85% of these were observed just once. The top ten hold around 8.5% of the sample.

The sequenced sample was PBMCs. The chain is encoded by TRBV9 joined to TRBJ2-3; tentative D gene TRBD1, with 6 bases matching. The TCR sequence derives from a man in his forties in good health and CMV-seropositive. Here the CDR3 is given as CASSGRGFSTDTQYF. The sequence in DNA is TGTGCCAGCAGCGGCAGGGGCTTTAGCACAGATACGCAGTATTTT.